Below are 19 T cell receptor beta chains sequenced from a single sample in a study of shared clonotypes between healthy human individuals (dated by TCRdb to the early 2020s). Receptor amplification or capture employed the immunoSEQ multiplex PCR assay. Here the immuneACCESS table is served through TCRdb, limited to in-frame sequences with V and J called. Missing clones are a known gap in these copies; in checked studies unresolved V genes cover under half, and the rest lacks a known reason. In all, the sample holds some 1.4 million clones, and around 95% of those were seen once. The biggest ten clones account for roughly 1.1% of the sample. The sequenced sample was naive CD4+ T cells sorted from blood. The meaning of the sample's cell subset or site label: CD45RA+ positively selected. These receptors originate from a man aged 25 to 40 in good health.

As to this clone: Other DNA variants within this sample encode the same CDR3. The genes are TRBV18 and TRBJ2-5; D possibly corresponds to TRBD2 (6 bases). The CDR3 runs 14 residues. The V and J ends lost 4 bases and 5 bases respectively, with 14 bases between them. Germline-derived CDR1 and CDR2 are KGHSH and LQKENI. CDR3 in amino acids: CASSRAGPGETQYF. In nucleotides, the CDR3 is TGTGCCAGCTCACGAGCGGGCCCAGGGGAGACCCAGTACTTC.

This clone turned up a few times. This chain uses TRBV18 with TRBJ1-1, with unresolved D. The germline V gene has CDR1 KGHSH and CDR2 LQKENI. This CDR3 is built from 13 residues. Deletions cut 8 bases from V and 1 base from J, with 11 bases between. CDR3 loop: CASGLQANTEAFF. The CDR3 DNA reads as TGTGCCAGCGGACTGCAGGCGAACACTGAAGCTTTCTTT.

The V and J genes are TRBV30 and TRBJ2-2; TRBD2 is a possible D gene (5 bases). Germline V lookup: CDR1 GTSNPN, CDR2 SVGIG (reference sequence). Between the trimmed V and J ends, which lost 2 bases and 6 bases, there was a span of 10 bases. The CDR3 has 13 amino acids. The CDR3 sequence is CAWSREWAGELFF. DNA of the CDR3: TGTGCCTGGAGTAGGGAGTGGGCCGGGGAGCTGTTTTTT. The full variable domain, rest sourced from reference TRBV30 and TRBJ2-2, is SQTIHQWPATLVQPVGSPLSLECTVEGTSNPNLYWYRQAAGRGLQLLFYSVGIGQISSEVPQNLSASRPQDRQFILSSKKLLLSDSGFYLCAWSREWAGELFFGEGSRLTVL.

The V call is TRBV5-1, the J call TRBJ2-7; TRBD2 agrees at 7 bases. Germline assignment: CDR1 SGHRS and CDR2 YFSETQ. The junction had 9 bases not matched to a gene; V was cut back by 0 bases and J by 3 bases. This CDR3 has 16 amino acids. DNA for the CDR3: TGCGCCAGCAGCTTGGGGGCGGGAGAGTTTTTCTACGAGCAGTACTTC. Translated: CASSLGAGEFFYEQYF.

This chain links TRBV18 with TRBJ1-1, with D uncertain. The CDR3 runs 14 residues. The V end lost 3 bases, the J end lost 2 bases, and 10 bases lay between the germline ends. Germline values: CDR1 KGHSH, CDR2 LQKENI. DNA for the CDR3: TGTGCCAGCTCACCGATTGAGCTAAACACTGAAGCTTTCTTT. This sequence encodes CASSPIELNTEAFF.

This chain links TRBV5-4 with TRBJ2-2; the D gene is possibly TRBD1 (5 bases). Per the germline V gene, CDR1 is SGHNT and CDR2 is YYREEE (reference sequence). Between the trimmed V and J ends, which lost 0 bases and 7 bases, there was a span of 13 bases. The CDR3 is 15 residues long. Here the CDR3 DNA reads TGTGCCAGCAGCTTGGAAGGGGCTAGGGGCGGGGAGCTGTTTTTT. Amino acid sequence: CASSLEGARGGELFF.

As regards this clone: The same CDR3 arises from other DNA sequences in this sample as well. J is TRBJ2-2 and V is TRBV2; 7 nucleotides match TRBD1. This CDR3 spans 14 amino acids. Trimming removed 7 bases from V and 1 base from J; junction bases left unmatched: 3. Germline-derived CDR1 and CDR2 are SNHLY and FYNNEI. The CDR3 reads CASIRDRNTGELFF. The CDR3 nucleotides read TGTGCCAGCATTCGGGACAGGAACACCGGGGAGCTGTTTTTT. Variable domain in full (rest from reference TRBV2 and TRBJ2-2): EPEVTQTPSHQVTQMGQEVILRCVPISNHLYFYWYRQILGQKVEFLVSFYNNEISEKSEIFDDQFSVERPDGSNFTLKIRSTKLEDSAMYFCASIRDRNTGELFFGEGSRLTVL.

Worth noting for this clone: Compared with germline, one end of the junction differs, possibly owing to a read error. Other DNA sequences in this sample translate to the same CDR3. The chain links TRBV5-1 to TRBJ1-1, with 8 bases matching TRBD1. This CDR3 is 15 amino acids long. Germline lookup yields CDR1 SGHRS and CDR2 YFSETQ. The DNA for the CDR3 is TGCGCCAGCAGTTTGGACCCAGGGGGCGGCACTGAAGCTTTCTTT. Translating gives CASSLDPGGGTEAFF. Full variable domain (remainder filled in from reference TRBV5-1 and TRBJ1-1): KAGVTQTPRYLIKTRGQQVTLSCSPISGHRSVSWYQQTPGQGLQFLFEYFSETQRNKGNFPGRFSGRQFSNSRSEMNVSTLELGDSALYLCASSLDPGGGTEAFFGQGTRLTVV.

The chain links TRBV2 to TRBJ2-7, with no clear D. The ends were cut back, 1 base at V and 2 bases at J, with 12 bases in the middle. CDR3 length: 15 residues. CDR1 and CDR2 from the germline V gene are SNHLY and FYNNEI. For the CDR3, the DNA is TGTGCCAGCAGTGAAGGGGCAGTAACAACCTACGAGCAGTACTTC. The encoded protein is CASSEGAVTTYEQYF.

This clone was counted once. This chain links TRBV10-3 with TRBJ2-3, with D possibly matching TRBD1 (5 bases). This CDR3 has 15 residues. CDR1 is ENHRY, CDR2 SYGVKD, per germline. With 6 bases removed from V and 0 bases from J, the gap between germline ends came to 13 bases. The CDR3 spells CAIRSTVASTDTQYF. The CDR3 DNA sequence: TGTGCCATCAGATCGACAGTGGCTAGCACAGATACGCAGTATTTT.

CDR3: CASSAGQLQPQHF. DNA of the CDR3: TGTGCCAGTAGTGCCGGACAGCTTCAGCCCCAGCATTTT. V is TRBV19 and J is TRBJ1-5; maybe TRBD1 (6 bases). The CDR3 runs 13 residues. The germline V gene has CDR1 LNHDA and CDR2 SQIVND (reference sequence). V was trimmed by 5 bases and J by 6 bases, leaving 11 bases between them.

The CDR3 loop reads CASSLGRVEQYF. The CDR3 bases are TGTGCCAGCAGCTTAGGTAGGGTCGAGCAGTACTTC. The V call is TRBV11-2, the J call TRBJ2-7; D not resolved. CDR3 length: 12 residues. Germline CDR1 and CDR2: SGHAT and FQNNGV. V shed 1 base and J shed 6 bases, with 7 bases lying between them. Complete variable domain (other parts from reference TRBV11-2 and TRBJ2-7): EAGVAQSPRYKIIEKRQSVAFWCNPISGHATLYWYQQILGQGPKLLIQFQNNGVVDDSQLPKDRFSAERLKGVDSTLKIQPAKLEDSAVYLCASSLGRVEQYFGPGTRLTVT.

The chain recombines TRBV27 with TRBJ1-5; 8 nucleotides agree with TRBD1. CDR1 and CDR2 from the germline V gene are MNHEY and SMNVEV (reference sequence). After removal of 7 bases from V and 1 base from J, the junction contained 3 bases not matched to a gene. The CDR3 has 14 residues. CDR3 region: CASKDRASNQPQHF. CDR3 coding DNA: TGTGCCAGCAAGGACAGGGCCAGCAATCAGCCCCAGCATTTT.

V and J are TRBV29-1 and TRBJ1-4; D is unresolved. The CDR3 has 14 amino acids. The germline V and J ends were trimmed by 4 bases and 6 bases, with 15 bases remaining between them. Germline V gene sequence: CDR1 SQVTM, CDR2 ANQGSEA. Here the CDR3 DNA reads TGCAGCGTTGGCCCCAACGGTTTAGATGAAAAACTGTTTTTT. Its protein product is CSVGPNGLDEKLFF.

Written as DNA, the CDR3 is TGTGCCAGCAGGGTTGGGGTAGCGGATGAGCAGTTCTTC. Protein sequence: CASRVGVADEQFF. The chain couples TRBV25-1 to TRBJ2-1, with D maybe TRBD2 (6 bases). V was pared by 6 bases and J by 8 bases, with 14 bases between. CDR1 MGHDK and CDR2 SYGVNS come from the germline V gene. This CDR3 contains 13 residues.

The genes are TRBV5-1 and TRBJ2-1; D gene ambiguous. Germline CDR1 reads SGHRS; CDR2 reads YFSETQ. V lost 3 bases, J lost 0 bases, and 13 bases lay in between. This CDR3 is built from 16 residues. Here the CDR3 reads CASSSELASSYNEQFF. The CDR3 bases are TGCGCCAGCAGCTCCGAACTGGCTAGCTCCTACAATGAGCAGTTCTTC.

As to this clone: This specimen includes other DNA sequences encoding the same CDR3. CDR3 amino acids: CASSSDSSNQPQHF. As DNA, the CDR3 is TGTGCCAGCAGCTCCGACAGTAGCAATCAGCCCCAGCATTTT. The J gene is TRBJ1-5, the V gene TRBV7-9; TRBD1 might be the D (5 bases). The V end lost 4 bases, the J end lost 0 bases, and 7 bases lay between the germline ends. CDR1 is SEHNR and CDR2 is FQNEAQ in the germline V gene (reference sequence). CDR3 size: 14 residues.

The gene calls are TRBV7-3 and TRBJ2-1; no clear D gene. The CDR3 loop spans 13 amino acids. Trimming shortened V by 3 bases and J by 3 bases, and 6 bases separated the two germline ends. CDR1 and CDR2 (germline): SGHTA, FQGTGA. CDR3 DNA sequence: TGTGCCAGCAGCTTTACCAACTACAATGAGCAGTTCTTC. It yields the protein CASSFTNYNEQFF.

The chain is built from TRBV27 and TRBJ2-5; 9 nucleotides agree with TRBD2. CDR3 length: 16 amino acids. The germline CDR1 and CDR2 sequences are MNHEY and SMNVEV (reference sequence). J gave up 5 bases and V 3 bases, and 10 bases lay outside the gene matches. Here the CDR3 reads CASSFIRTSAWETQYF. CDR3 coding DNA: TGTGCCAGCAGTTTTATCCGGACTAGCGCCTGGGAGACCCAGTACTTC.